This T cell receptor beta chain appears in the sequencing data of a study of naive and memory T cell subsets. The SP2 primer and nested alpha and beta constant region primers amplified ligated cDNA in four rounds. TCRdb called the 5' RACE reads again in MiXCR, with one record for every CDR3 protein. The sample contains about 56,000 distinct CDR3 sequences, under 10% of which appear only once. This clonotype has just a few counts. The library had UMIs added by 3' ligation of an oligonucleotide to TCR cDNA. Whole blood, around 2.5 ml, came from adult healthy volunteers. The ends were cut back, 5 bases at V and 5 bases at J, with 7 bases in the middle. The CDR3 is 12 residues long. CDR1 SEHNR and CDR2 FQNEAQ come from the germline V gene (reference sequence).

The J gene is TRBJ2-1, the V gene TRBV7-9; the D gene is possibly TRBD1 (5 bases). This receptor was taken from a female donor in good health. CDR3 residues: CASSPTDNEQFF. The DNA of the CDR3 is TGTGCCAGCAGCCCGACAGACAATGAGCAGTTCTTC.